The present T cell receptor (beta chain) was sequenced within a study of tumor and adjacent non-tumor tissue in lung cancer. For the study at large: Aged about 31 to 85 years, patients included roughly ten men and 5 women with stage I to III disease.

No cell sorting was done before RNA was extracted from the tissue. Distant lung tissue was collected more than 3 cm away from the tumor edge. Between August and November 2014, newly diagnosed, chemotherapy-naive lung cancer patients underwent thoracic surgery in China. The library came from three nested PCR rounds adapted from ARM-PCR protocols. MiXCR was run by TCRdb on the multiplex PCR reads, yielding one entry per CDR3 protein. The table includes about 98,000 distinct CDR3 sequences, 80% detected once. The receptor was isolated from a man aged 55 to 69 with small cell lung cancer. Sequenced sample: distant non-tumor lung tissue.

CDR3 nucleotide sequence: TGCGCCAACAGTAGGGGGCGAGAGACCCAGTACTTC. It is translated as CANSRGRETQYF. The rearrangement joins TRBV5-1 to TRBJ2-5, with TRBD1 matching over 7 bases. CDR1 is SGHRS and CDR2 is YFSETQ in the germline V gene. V trimming: 9 bases; J trimming: 4 bases; junction bases outside the gene matches: 6. The CDR3 consists of 12 residues.